This TCR beta chain was documented in a study of blood T cell repertoires in COVID-19. Study summary: T cells, B-cell-depleted T cells, or PBMCs supplied cDNA or gDNA.

In the original processing: Amplified reference gene primers provided the basis for estimating nucleated cell counts. Profiled with immunoSEQ multiplex PCR; TCRdb holds only in-frame clones, not every one. V and J calls plus clone size are reproduced from that table; the DNA served to infer D and trimming. The data hold approximately 250,000 clones, with about 80% observed a single time. Germline V gives CDR1 LNHDA, CDR2 SQIVND (reference sequence). Trimming at V came to 1 base and at J to 6 bases, leaving 2 bases not matched to a gene. The CDR3 totals 14 residues. Study members were between about 18 and 100 years old and lived in 20 to 25 US regions.

The chain has TRBV19 and TRBJ2-1, with 8 positions matching TRBD2. This clonotype originated in a man aged 35 to 55 who had recovered from COVID-19. The sample taken for sequencing was PBMCs or T cells enriched from blood (not recorded which). The CDR3: CASSIAGGLNEQFF. CDR3 DNA sequence: TGTGCCAGTAGTATAGCGGGGGGGCTCAATGAGCAGTTCTTC.